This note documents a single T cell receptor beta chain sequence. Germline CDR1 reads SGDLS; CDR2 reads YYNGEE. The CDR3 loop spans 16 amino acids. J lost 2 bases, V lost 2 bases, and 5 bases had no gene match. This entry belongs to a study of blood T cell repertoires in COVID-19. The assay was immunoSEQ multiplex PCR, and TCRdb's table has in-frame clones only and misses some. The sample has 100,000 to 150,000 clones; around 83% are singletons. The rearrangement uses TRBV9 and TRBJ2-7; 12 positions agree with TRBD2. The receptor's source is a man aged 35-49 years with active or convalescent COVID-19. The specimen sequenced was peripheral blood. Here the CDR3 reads CASSVTGLAGTYEQYF. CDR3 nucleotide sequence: TGTGCCAGCAGCGTTACAGGACTAGCGGGGACCTACGAGCAGTACTTC.